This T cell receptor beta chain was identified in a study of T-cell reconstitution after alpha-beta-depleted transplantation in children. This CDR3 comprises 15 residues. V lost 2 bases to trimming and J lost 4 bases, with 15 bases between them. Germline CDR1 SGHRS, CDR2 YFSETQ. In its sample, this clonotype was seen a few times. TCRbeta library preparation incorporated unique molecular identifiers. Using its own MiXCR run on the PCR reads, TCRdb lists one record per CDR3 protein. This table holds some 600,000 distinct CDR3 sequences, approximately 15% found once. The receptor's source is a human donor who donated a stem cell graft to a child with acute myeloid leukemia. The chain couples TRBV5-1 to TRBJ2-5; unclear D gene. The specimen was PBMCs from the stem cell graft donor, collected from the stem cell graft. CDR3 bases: TGCGCCAGCAGCTTAATGAGGACCTCCGGAGAGACCCAGTACTTC. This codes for CASSLMRTSGETQYF.